The clone carrying this T cell receptor (beta chain) was seen more than once but under ten times. Its antigen is not identified. This sample's time point: pre-sensitization, week 0. This sample's treatment: therapeutic diphenylcyclopropenone sensitization with weekly scalp DPC. Ahead of applying each patch test, blood was sampled. These data are taken from a study of human T cells and chemical hapten exposure. Study results and caveats: DPC sensitization produced no change in TCRs with frequency above 1 in 1000.

The germline V gene has CDR1 SGDLS and CDR2 YYNGEE. This CDR3 spans 18 amino acids. J gave up 1 base and V 3 bases, and 15 bases lay outside the gene matches. TCRdb recomputed calls from the RACE reads with MiXCR, one row per CDR3 protein. The top ten clones hold approximately 8.2% of a sample with approximately 370,000 distinct CDR3 sequences, approximately 5% of them seen once. The sequence was collected from a woman younger than 30 with alopecia areata. Some clones in this sample may be carry-over from other donors' samples. The sequencing used whole blood, collected in connection with sensitization to the hapten diphenylcyclopropenone (DPC). V usage is TRBV9 and J usage is TRBJ1-2; 7 nucleotides agree with TRBD1. The CDR3 DNA sequence: TGTGCCAGCAGCGGGCTACCAGTTAACAGGGGAGGTAACTATGGCTACACCTTC. Amino acid sequence: CASSGLPVNRGGNYGYTF.